The sequence of this TCR beta chain was determined in a study of blood T cell repertoires in COVID-19. Study details: Acute-phase and convalescent COVID-19 samples originated in the United States, Italy and Spain.

V was trimmed by 4 bases and J by 0 bases, leaving 12 bases between them. The germline V gene has CDR1 MNHEY and CDR2 SMNVEV (reference sequence). This CDR3 contains 15 residues. Profiled with immunoSEQ multiplex PCR; TCRdb holds only in-frame clones, not every one. This table has about 410,000 clones, about 91% appearing once. This receptor was identified in a woman aged 40 to 50 with COVID-19, enrolled during active disease. The specimen sequenced was peripheral blood. This chain uses TRBV27 with TRBJ1-1; D unclear. The CDR3 region is CASSSAGGMNTEAFF. The DNA of the CDR3 is TGTGCCAGCAGTTCAGCAGGTGGTATGAACACTGAAGCTTTCTTT.